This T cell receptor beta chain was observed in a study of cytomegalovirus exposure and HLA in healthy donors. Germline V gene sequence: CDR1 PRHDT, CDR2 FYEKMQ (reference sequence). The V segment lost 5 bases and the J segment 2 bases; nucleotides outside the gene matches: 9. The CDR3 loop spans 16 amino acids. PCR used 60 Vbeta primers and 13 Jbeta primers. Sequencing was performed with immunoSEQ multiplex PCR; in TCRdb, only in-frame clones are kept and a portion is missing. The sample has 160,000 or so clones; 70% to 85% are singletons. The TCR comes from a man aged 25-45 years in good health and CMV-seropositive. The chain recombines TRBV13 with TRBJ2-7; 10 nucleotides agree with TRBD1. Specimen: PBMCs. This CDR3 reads CASSPYGGQGPYEQYF. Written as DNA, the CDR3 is TGTGCCAGCAGCCCCTACGGGGGACAGGGGCCCTACGAGCAGTACTTC.